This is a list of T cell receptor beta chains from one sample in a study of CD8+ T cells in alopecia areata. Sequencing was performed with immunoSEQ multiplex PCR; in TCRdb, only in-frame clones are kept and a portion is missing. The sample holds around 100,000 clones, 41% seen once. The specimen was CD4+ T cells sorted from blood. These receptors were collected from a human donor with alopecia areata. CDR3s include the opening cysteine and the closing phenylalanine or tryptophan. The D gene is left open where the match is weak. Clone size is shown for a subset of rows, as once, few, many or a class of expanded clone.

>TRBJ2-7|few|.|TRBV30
TGTGCCCTGGAATCAGAACGGGGCTACGAGCAGTACTTC
CALESERGYEQYF
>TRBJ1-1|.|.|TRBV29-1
TGCAGCGTTGATTGGAGGGGAACTGAAGCTTTCTTT
CSVDWRGTEAFF
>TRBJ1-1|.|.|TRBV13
TGTGCCAGCAGCCTAGGGTGGAGCGAAGCTTTCTTT
CASSLGWSEAFF
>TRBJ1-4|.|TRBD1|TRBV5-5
TGTGCCAGCAGCCCAGACAGGGCCCGAAGATCCGAAAAACTGTTTTTT
CASSPDRARRSEKLFF
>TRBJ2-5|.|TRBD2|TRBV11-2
TGTGCCAGCAGCCCGGAACTAGCGGGGGGGCACGGGACCCAGTACTTC
CASSPELAGGHGTQYF
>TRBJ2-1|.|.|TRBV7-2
TGTGCCAGCAGCGGGCCCCGACGGGGCCATATGGATGAGCAGTTCTTC
CASSGPRRGHMDEQFF
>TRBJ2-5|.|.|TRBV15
TGTGCCACCAGCCCCCGGCACGCACAAGAGACCCAGTACTTC
CATSPRHAQETQYF
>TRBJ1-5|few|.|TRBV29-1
TGCAGCGTTGTGACGGGAAATCAGCCCCAGCATTTT
CSVVTGNQPQHF
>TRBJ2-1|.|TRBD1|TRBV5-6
TGTGCCAGCAGCTTGAGACAGGGGTCCAATGAGCAGTTCTTC
CASSLRQGSNEQFF
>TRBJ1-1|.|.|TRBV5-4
TGTGCCAGCAATCCAGGGCTTACGAACACTGAAGCTTTCTTT
CASNPGLTNTEAFF
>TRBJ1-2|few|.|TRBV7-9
TGTGCCAGCACCCCCTTAGTGGGCGGAACCTATGGCTACACCTTC
CASTPLVGGTYGYTF
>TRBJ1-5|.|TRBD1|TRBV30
TGTGCCTGGAGAGGAGACAGGGATCAGCCCCAGCATTTT
CAWRGDRDQPQHF
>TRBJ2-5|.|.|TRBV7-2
TGTGCCAGCAGCTTAGAAAAGACCCAGTACTTC
CASSLEKTQYF
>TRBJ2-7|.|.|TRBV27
TGTGCCAGCAGTTTTAACACGAACCACGAGCAGTACTTC
CASSFNTNHEQYF
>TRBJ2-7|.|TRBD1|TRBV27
TGTGCCAGCAGTAACAGGGGTTACGAGCAGTACTTC
CASSNRGYEQYF
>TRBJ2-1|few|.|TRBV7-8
TGTGCCAGCAGCACTTATATGGGGAAGTACAATGAGCAGTTCTTC
CASSTYMGKYNEQFF
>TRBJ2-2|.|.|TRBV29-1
TGCAGCGTTAGTCGACGGATGAACACCGGGGAGCTGTTTTTT
CSVSRRMNTGELFF
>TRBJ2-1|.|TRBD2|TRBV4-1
TGCGCCAGCAGCCATAGCGGGAGTCGGAATGAGCAGTTCTTC
CASSHSGSRNEQFF
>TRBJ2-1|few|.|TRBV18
TGTGCCAGCTCACCACGCCGGGACAATGAGCAGTTCTTC
CASSPRRDNEQFF
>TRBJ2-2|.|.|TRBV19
TGTGCCAGTAGTATTGGTTCGGTCACCGGGGAGCTGTTTTTT
CASSIGSVTGELFF
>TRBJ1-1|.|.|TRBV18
TGTGCCAGCTCACCCCAGAATCCCGGAGCAGATACTGAAGCTTTCTTT
CASSPQNPGADTEAFF
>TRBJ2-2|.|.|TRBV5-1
TGCGCCAGCAGCTTGGCGCCAGGGATTGACACCGGGGAGCTGTTTTTT
CASSLAPGIDTGELFF
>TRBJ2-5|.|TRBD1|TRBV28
TGTGCCAGCACCCCGACCTTACAGGGGGAGACCCAGTACTTC
CASTPTLQGETQYF
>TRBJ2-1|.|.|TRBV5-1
TGCGCCAGCAGCTTGTCGCGCTCCTACAATGAGCAGTTCTTC
CASSLSRSYNEQFF
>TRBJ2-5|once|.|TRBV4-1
TGCGCCAGCAGCCAAGAGGGAACTCCTCGTAGAGAGACCCAGTACTTC
CASSQEGTPRRETQYF
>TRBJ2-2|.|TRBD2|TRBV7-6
TGTGCCAGCAGCGTTACTAGCGGGAGCAGCTCCGGGGAGCTGTTTTTT
CASSVTSGSSSGELFF
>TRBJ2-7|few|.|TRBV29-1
TGCAGCGTTGTGAGGGACACCAGCTCCTACGAGCAGTACTTC
CSVVRDTSSYEQYF